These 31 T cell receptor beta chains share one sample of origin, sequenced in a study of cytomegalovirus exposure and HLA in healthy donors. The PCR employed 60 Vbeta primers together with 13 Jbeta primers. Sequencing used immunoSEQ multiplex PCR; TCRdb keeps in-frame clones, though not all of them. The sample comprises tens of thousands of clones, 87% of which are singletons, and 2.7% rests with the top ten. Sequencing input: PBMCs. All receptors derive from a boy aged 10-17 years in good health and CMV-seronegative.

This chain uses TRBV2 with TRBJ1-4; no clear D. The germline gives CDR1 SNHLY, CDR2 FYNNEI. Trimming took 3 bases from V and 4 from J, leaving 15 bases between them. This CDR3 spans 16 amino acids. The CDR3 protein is CASSEGPGSFNEKLFF. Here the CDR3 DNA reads TGTGCCAGCAGTGAGGGTCCGGGGAGTTTTAATGAAAAACTGTTTTTT.

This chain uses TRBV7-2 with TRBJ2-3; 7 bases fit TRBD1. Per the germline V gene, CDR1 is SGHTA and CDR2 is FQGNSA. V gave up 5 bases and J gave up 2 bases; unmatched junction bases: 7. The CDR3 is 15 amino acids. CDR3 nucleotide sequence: TGTGCCAGCAGCCCAAGACAGGGCATCACAGATACGCAGTATTTT. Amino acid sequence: CASSPRQGITDTQYF.

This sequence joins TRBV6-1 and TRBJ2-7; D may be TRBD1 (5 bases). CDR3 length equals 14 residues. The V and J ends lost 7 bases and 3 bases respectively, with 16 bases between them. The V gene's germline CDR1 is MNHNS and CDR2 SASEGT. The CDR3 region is CASTSGQGIYEQYF. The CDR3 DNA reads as TGTGCCAGCACCTCCGGTCAGGGCATCTACGAGCAGTACTTC.

CDR3 loop: CASSPREGGGYTF. The CDR3 DNA sequence: TGTGCCAGCAGCCCCAGGGAAGGTGGAGGCTACACCTTC. The V gene is TRBV9, the J gene TRBJ1-2, with D perhaps matching TRBD1 (5 bases). The CDR3 runs 13 residues. V was trimmed by 4 bases and J by 8 bases, leaving 15 bases between them. Germline loops: CDR1 SGDLS, CDR2 YYNGEE. Complete variable domain (other parts from reference TRBV9 and TRBJ1-2): DSGVTQTPKHLITATGQRVTLRCSPRSGDLSVYWYQQSLDQGLQFLIQYYNGEERAKGNILERFSAQQFPDLHSELNLSSLELGDSALYFCASSPREGGGYTFGSGTRLTVV.

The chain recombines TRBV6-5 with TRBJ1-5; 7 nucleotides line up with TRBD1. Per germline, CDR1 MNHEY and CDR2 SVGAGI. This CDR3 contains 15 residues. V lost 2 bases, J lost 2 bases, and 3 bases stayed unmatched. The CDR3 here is CASSYRQGGNQPQHF. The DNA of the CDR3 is TGTGCCAGCAGTTACAGACAGGGAGGCAATCAGCCCCAGCATTTT.

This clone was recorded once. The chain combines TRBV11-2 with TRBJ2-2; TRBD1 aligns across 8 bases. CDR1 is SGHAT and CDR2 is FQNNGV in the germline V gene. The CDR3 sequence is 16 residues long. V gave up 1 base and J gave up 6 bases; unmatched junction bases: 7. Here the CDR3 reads CASSLVQGAGAGELFF. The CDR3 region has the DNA TGTGCCAGCAGCTTAGTTCAGGGGGCCGGGGCCGGGGAGCTGTTTTTT. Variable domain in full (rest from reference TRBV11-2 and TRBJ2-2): EAGVAQSPRYKIIEKRQSVAFWCNPISGHATLYWYQQILGQGPKLLIQFQNNGVVDDSQLPKDRFSAERLKGVDSTLKIQPAKLEDSAVYLCASSLVQGAGAGELFFGEGSRLTVL.

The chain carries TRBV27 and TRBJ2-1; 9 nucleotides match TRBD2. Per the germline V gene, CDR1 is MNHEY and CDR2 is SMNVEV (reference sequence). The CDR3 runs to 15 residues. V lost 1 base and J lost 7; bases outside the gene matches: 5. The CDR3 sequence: CASSLWAGGPNEQFF. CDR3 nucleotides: TGTGCCAGCAGTTTATGGGCGGGGGGGCCTAATGAGCAGTTCTTC.

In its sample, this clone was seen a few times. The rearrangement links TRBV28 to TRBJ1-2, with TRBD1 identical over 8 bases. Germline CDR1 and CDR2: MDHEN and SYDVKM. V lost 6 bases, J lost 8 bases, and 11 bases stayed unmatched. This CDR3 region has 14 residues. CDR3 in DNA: TGTGCCAGCAGGGCGGAGGACAGGGCTAAAGGCTACACCTTC. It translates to CASRAEDRAKGYTF.

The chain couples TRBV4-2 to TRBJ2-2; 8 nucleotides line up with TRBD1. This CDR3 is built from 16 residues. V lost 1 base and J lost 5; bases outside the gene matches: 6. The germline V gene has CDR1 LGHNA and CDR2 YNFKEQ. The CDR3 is CASSQGTGSKTGELFF. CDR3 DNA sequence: TGTGCCAGCAGCCAAGGGACAGGGTCAAAGACCGGGGAGCTGTTTTTT.

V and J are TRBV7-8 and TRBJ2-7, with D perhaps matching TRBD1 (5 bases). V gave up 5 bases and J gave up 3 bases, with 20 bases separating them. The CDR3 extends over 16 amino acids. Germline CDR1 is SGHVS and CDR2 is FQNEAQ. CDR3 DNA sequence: TGTGCCAGCAGCAGCCGGCGGCAGGCTAGGGGCTACGAGCAGTACTTC. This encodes CASSSRRQARGYEQYF.

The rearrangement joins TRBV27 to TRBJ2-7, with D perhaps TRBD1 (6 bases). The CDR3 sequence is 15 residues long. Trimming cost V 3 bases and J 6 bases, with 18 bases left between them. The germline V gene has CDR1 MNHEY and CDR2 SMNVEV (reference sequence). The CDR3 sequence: CASSFLGGVRTEQYF. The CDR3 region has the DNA TGTGCCAGCAGTTTTCTTGGGGGCGTAAGGACCGAGCAGTACTTC.

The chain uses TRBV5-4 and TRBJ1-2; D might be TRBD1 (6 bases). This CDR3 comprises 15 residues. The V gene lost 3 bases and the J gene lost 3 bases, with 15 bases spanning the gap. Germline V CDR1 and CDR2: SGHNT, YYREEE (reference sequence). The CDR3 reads CASSSKRGADYGYTF. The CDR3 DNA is TGTGCCAGCAGCTCGAAACGGGGGGCGGACTATGGCTACACCTTC.

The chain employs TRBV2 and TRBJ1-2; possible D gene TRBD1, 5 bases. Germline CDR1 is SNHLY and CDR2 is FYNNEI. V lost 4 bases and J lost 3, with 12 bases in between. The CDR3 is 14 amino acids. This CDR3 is CASSVIGRDYGYTF. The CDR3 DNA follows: TGTGCCAGCAGTGTTATTGGCAGGGACTATGGCTACACCTTC.

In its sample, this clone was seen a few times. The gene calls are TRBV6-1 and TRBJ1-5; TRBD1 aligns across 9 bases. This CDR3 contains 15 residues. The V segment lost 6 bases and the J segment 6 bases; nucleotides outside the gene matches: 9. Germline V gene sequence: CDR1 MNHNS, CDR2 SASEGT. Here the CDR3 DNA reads TGTGCCAGCAGAACCGGGACAGGGTCGTTTCAGCCCCAGCATTTT. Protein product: CASRTGTGSFQPQHF.

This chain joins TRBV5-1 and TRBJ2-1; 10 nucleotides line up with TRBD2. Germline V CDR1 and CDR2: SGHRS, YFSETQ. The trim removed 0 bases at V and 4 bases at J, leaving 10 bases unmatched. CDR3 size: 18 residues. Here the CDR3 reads CASSLGVLAGAPYNEQFF. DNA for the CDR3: TGCGCCAGCAGCTTGGGGGTCCTAGCGGGGGCCCCGTACAATGAGCAGTTCTTC.

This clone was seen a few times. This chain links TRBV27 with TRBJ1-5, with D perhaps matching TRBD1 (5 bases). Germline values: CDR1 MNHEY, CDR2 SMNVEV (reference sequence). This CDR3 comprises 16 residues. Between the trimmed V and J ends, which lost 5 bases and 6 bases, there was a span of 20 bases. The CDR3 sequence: CASSPASGRHGQPQHF. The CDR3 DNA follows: TGTGCCAGCAGTCCGGCATCAGGGAGGCATGGTCAGCCCCAGCATTTT.

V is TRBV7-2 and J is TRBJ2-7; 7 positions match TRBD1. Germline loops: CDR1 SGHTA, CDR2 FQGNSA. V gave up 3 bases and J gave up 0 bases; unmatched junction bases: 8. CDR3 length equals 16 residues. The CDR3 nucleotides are TGTGCCAGCAGCTTCCACGGGACAGTAAGCTCCTACGAGCAGTACTTC. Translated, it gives CASSFHGTVSSYEQYF.

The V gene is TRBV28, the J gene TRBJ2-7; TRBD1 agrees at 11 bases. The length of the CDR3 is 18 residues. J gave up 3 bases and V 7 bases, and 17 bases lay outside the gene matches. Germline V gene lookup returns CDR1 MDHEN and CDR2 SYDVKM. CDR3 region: CASTRRGQGELTVYEQYF. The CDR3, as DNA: TGTGCCAGCACCCGGCGGGGACAGGGGGAATTGACGGTCTACGAGCAGTACTTC.

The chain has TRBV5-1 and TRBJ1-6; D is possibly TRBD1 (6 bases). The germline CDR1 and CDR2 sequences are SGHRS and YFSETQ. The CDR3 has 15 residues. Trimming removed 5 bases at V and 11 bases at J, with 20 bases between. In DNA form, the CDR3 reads TGCGCCAGCAGATTAGAGACAGGCCTCTGGACACCCCTCCACTTT. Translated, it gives CASRLETGLWTPLHF.

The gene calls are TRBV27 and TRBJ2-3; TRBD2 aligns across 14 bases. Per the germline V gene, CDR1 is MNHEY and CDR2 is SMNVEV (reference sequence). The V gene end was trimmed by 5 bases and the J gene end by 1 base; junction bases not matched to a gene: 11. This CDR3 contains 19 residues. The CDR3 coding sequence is TGTGCCAGCAGTCTGACCGCCGGGACTAGCGGGGGACGCACAGATACGCAGTATTTT. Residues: CASSLTAGTSGGRTDTQYF.

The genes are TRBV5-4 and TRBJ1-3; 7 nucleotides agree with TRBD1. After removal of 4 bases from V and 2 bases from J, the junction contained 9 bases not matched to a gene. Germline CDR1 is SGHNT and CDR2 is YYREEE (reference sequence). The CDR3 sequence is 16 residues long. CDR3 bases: TGTGCCAGCAGCGCGGGACAGCTTAAAACTGGAAACACCATATATTTT. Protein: CASSAGQLKTGNTIYF.

Here the CDR3 reads CASSLDYNTQYF. The CDR3 coding sequence is TGTGCCAGCAGCTTAGATTACAATACGCAGTATTTT. The V call is TRBV11-3, the J call TRBJ2-3, with D uncertain. Germline V gene sequence: CDR1 SGHNT, CDR2 YENEEA. This CDR3 has 12 amino acids. V lost 0 bases and J 7 bases, leaving 5 bases between the germline ends.

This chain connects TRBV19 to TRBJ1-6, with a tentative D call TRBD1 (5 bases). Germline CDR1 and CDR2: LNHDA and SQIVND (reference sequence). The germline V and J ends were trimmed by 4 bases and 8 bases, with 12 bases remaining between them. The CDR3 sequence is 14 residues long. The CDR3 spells CASSTDSSYSPLHF. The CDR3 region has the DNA TGTGCCAGTAGTACCGACAGCTCCTATTCACCCCTCCACTTT.

The CDR3 DNA follows: TGCAGCACTTTTGAGAATGAGCAGTTCTTC. Protein: CSTFENEQFF. The genes are TRBV20-1 and TRBJ2-1, with D uncertain. This CDR3 comprises 10 residues. Germline values: CDR1 DFQATT, CDR2 SNEGSKA (reference sequence).

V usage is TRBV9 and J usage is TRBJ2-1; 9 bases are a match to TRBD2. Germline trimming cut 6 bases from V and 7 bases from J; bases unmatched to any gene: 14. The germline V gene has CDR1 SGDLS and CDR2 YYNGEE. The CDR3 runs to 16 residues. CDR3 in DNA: TGTGCCAGCACCATACAGCCTCATGCGGGGGGGAATGAGCAGTTCTTC. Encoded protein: CASTIQPHAGGNEQFF.

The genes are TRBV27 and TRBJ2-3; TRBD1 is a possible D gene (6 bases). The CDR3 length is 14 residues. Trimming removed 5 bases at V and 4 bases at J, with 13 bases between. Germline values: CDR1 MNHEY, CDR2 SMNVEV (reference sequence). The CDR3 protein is CASSQSGTPDTQYF. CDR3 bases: TGTGCCAGCAGTCAATCCGGGACACCAGATACGCAGTATTTT.

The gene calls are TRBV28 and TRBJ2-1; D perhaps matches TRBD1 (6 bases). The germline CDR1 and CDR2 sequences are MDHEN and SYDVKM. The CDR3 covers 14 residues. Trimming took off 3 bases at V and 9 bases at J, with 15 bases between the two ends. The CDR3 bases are TGTGCCAGCAGTTTGCGCGTACAGGGCAGTGAGCAGTTCTTC. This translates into CASSLRVQGSEQFF.

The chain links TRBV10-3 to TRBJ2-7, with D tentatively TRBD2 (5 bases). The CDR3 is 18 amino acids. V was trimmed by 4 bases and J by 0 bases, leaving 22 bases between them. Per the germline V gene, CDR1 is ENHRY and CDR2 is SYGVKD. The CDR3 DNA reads TGTGCCATCAGTGGGGCTCTAGCACGCGAAGTTAGCTCCTACGAGCAGTACTTC. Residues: CAISGALAREVSSYEQYF.

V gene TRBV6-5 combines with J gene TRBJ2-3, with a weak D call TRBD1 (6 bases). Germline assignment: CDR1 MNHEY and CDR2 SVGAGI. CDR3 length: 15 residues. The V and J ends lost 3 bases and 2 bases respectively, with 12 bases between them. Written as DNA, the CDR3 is TGTGCCAGCAGTTATAGACAGGTCCCCACAGATACGCAGTATTTT. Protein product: CASSYRQVPTDTQYF.

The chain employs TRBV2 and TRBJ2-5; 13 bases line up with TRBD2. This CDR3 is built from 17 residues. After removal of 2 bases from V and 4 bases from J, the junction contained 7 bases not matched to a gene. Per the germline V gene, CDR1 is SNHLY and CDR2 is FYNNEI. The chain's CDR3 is CASSEKTSGGARETQYF. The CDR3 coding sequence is TGTGCCAGCAGTGAAAAAACTAGCGGGGGGGCGAGAGAGACCCAGTACTTC.

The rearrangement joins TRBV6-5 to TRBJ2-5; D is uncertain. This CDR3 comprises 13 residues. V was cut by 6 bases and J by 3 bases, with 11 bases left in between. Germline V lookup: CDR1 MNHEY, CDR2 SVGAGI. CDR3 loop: CASSSPAKETQYF. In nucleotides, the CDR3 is TGTGCCAGCAGCTCACCCGCTAAAGAGACCCAGTACTTC.